The TCR beta chain described here comes from a study of T-cell reconstitution after alpha-beta-depleted transplantation in children. This clonotype has just a few counts. For TCRbeta, the library was prepared with unique molecular identifiers. TCRdb reprocessed the PCR reads via MiXCR and lists one record per CDR3 protein. The sample has about 540,000 distinct CDR3 sequences, about 17% seen once. Trimming stripped 1 base from V and 9 bases from J, with 15 bases between. Germline CDR1 DFQATT, CDR2 SNEGSKA (reference sequence). This CDR3 has 14 amino acids. This TCR came from a human donor who donated a stem cell graft to a child with acute lymphoblastic leukemia. The rearrangement uses TRBV20-1 and TRBJ2-2; D might be TRBD1 (5 bases). The input for sequencing was PBMCs from the stem cell graft donor, taken from the stem cell graft. CDR3 loop: CSARARAIERELFF. CDR3 nucleotide sequence: TGCAGTGCTAGAGCCAGGGCTATAGAGAGGGAGCTGTTTTTT.